The clone carrying this TCR beta chain was observed a few times. Its antigen is as yet unknown. Deletions cut 8 bases from V and 3 bases from J, with 14 bases between. CDR3 length: 14 residues. Germline CDR1 and CDR2: MNHNS and SASEGT. The source of the sample is a study of T cells in Graves' hyperthyroidism and ophthalmopathy. Stable Graves' hyperthyroidism meant no ophthalmopathy progression within 18 months. Participants, patients aged 18 to 65, had newly diagnosed hyperthyroidism with a duration under 2 months. General study findings and limits: Ophthalmopathy prediction by the model preceded onset by a median about 6 months.

Using RNA transcripts as the source, TCR beta CDR3 regions were amplified. Researchers ran a first-round RT-PCR on the TCR CDR3 using the HTBI primer set. One entry per CDR3 protein results from TCRdb running MiXCR on the multiplex PCR reads. The table has some 420,000 distinct CDR3 sequences, approximately 14% seen once. The sequenced sample consisted of blood. This sequence originates from a woman younger than 35 with Graves' hyperthyroidism. The V gene is TRBV6-1, the J gene TRBJ2-1, with D possibly TRBD2 on 6 matching bases. The CDR3 nucleotides read TGTGCCAGCGAGGAGGGATTACGCTACAATGAGCAGTTCTTC. Protein sequence: CASEEGLRYNEQFF.